These T cell receptor beta chains were read from a single sample in a study of post-analysis software for immune sequencing data. TCRdb re-called the PCR reads through MiXCR, storing one row per CDR3 protein. The sample includes hundreds of thousands of distinct CDR3 sequences, 30% of them seen just once. The sequenced sample was blood. Receptors were obtained from a girl between 10 and 17 years old with multiple sclerosis. Each CDR3 is given with its conserved first and last residue. Fields, in order: D gene, CDR3 length, V gene, clone size, J gene, CDR3 protein, CDR3 DNA. The D gene is left open where the match is weak. Clone sizes are given selectively: once, few, many, or a class where the clone is expanded.

d_gene: TRBD2; len: 15; v_gene: TRBV29-1; abundance: many; j_gene: TRBJ2-4; CDR3aa: CSVDWEGDVKNIQYF; CDR3nt: TGCAGCGTAGACTGGGAGGGAGACGTCAAAAACATTCAGTACTTC
d_gene: -; len: 14; v_gene: TRBV20-1; abundance: few; j_gene: TRBJ2-1; CDR3aa: CSATPTAGYNEQFF; CDR3nt: TGCAGTGCCACTCCTACGGCGGGATACAATGAGCAGTTCTTC
d_gene: -; len: 14; v_gene: TRBV20-1; abundance: -; j_gene: TRBJ2-3; CDR3aa: CSASITWSPDTQYF; CDR3nt: TGCAGTGCTTCTATTACCTGGTCCCCAGATACGCAGTATTTT
d_gene: -; len: 17; v_gene: TRBV20-1; abundance: few; j_gene: TRBJ2-3; CDR3aa: CSASPWGVDMIQDTQYF; CDR3nt: TGCAGTGCCAGCCCCTGGGGTGTGGATATGATTCAAGATACGCAGTATTTT
d_gene: TRBD1; len: 16; v_gene: TRBV6-1; abundance: few; j_gene: TRBJ2-7; CDR3aa: CASSRIGTGGSYEQYF; CDR3nt: TGTGCCAGCAGCCGGATAGGGACAGGGGGTTCCTACGAGCAGTACTTC
d_gene: -; len: 13; v_gene: TRBV28; abundance: few; j_gene: TRBJ1-2; CDR3aa: CASSFQGGFGYTF; CDR3nt: TGTGCCAGCAGTTTCCAGGGCGGGTTTGGCTACACCTTC
d_gene: -; len: 13; v_gene: TRBV6-1; abundance: -; j_gene: TRBJ1-1; CDR3aa: CASSERQGIQAFF; CDR3nt: TGTGCCAGCAGTGAAAGGCAGGGGATACAAGCTTTCTTT
d_gene: TRBD1; len: 17; v_gene: TRBV5-5; abundance: -; j_gene: TRBJ2-5; CDR3aa: CASSPRLDRKTQETQYF; CDR3nt: TGTGCCAGCAGCCCGCGTCTGGACAGGAAGACACAAGAGACCCAGTACTTC
d_gene: TRBD1; len: 14; v_gene: TRBV11-1; abundance: few; j_gene: TRBJ2-4; CDR3aa: CASRSGQGVDIQYF; CDR3nt: TGTGCCAGCAGATCCGGACAGGGAGTGGACATTCAGTACTTC
d_gene: TRBD2; len: 15; v_gene: TRBV20-1; abundance: few; j_gene: TRBJ2-7; CDR3aa: CSAQAASGSGREQYF; CDR3nt: TGCAGTGCTCAGGCGGCTAGCGGGAGTGGTCGGGAGCAGTACTTC
d_gene: -; len: 16; v_gene: TRBV5-1; abundance: -; j_gene: TRBJ2-1; CDR3aa: CASSSRDTAIYNEQFF; CDR3nt: TGCGCCAGCAGTTCCCGGGACACGGCCATCTACAATGAGCAGTTCTTC
d_gene: TRBD1; len: 15; v_gene: TRBV7-9; abundance: -; j_gene: TRBJ1-2; CDR3aa: CASSGTGRAVYGYTF; CDR3nt: TGTGCCAGCAGCGGGACAGGGCGCGCGGTCTATGGCTACACCTTC
d_gene: -; len: 15; v_gene: TRBV7-2; abundance: -; j_gene: TRBJ2-7; CDR3aa: CASSLVETGRYEQYF; CDR3nt: TGTGCCAGCAGCTTAGTAGAGACAGGGAGGTACGAGCAGTACTTC
d_gene: -; len: 16; v_gene: TRBV7-2; abundance: -; j_gene: TRBJ2-5; CDR3aa: CASSFRKNPTGNEQYF; CDR3nt: TGTGCCAGCAGCTTTAGGAAGAACCCAACCGGGAATGAGCAGTACTTC
d_gene: TRBD1; len: 11; v_gene: TRBV11-2; abundance: -; j_gene: TRBJ2-7; CDR3aa: CASSRGQDKYF; CDR3nt: TGTGCCAGCAGCCGCGGACAGGACAAGTACTTC
d_gene: -; len: 13; v_gene: TRBV5-1; abundance: -; j_gene: TRBJ1-6; CDR3aa: CASSLADYSPLHF; CDR3nt: TGCGCCAGCAGCTTGGCCGACTATTCACCCCTCCACTTT
d_gene: -; len: 13; v_gene: TRBV27; abundance: -; j_gene: TRBJ1-5; CDR3aa: CASSIPGALKEHF; CDR3nt: TGTGCCAGCAGTATACCCGGGGCCCTGAAGGAGCATTTT
d_gene: -; len: 14; v_gene: TRBV9; abundance: few; j_gene: TRBJ1-1; CDR3aa: CASSVDPRRTEAFF; CDR3nt: TGTGCCAGCAGCGTAGATCCCCGGCGCACTGAAGCTTTCTTT
d_gene: -; len: 12; v_gene: TRBV7-9; abundance: few; j_gene: TRBJ1-5; CDR3aa: CASSPDSRPQHF; CDR3nt: TGTGCCAGCAGCCCAGACAGTAGGCCCCAGCATTTT
d_gene: -; len: 14; v_gene: TRBV20-1; abundance: few; j_gene: TRBJ2-1; CDR3aa: CSARGRLPSNEQFF; CDR3nt: TGCAGTGCTAGAGGGCGCCTACCGTCCAATGAGCAGTTCTTC
d_gene: TRBD2; len: 16; v_gene: TRBV20-1; abundance: -; j_gene: TRBJ2-3; CDR3aa: CSARARAGGPTDTQYF; CDR3nt: TGCAGTGCTAGAGCACGGGCGGGGGGGCCCACAGATACGCAGTATTTT
d_gene: -; len: 14; v_gene: TRBV20-1; abundance: -; j_gene: TRBJ2-5; CDR3aa: CSADLSGTQETQYF; CDR3nt: TGCAGTGCTGACTTATCGGGGACTCAAGAGACCCAGTACTTC
d_gene: -; len: 16; v_gene: TRBV20-1; abundance: few; j_gene: TRBJ2-7; CDR3aa: CSARGGLEPIFYEQYF; CDR3nt: TGCAGTGCTAGAGGGGGACTGGAACCAATCTTCTACGAGCAGTACTTC
d_gene: -; len: 13; v_gene: TRBV6-2/TRBV6-3; abundance: -; j_gene: TRBJ1-2; CDR3aa: CASSKDSGYGYTF; CDR3nt: TGTGCCAGCAGCAAGGACAGTGGCTATGGCTACACCTTC
d_gene: TRBD2; len: 17; v_gene: TRBV4-2; abundance: few; j_gene: TRBJ2-5; CDR3aa: CASSQGRGGARSETQYF; CDR3nt: TGTGCCAGCAGCCAAGGCCGCGGGGGGGCTAGATCGGAGACCCAGTACTTC
d_gene: -; len: 9; v_gene: TRBV20-1; abundance: many; j_gene: TRBJ1-2; CDR3aa: CSRGYGYTF; CDR3nt: TGCAGCCGGGGCTATGGCTACACCTTC
d_gene: -; len: 10; v_gene: TRBV29-1; abundance: -; j_gene: TRBJ2-5; CDR3aa: CSAYQETQYF; CDR3nt: TGCAGCGCGTACCAAGAGACCCAGTACTTC
d_gene: -; len: 18; v_gene: TRBV7-9; abundance: -; j_gene: TRBJ1-1; CDR3aa: CASTSFSFTPIMNTEAFF; CDR3nt: TGTGCCAGCACCTCCTTTTCCTTTACCCCTATCATGAACACTGAAGCTTTCTTT
d_gene: -; len: 16; v_gene: TRBV5-6; abundance: -; j_gene: TRBJ1-5; CDR3aa: CASSSGTDLLNQPQHF; CDR3nt: TGTGCCAGCAGCTCCGGGACGGACCTATTAAATCAGCCCCAGCATTTT
d_gene: -; len: 13; v_gene: TRBV6-2/TRBV6-3; abundance: -; j_gene: TRBJ2-7; CDR3aa: CASSAFSSYEQYF; CDR3nt: TGTGCCAGCTCGGCTTTCAGCTCCTACGAGCAGTACTTC
d_gene: -; len: 14; v_gene: TRBV3-1; abundance: once; j_gene: TRBJ2-2; CDR3aa: CASSRFTNTGELFF; CDR3nt: TGTGCCAGCAGCAGATTTACGAACACCGGGGAGCTGTTTTTT
d_gene: -; len: 18; v_gene: TRBV13; abundance: -; j_gene: TRBJ2-1; CDR3aa: CASSFQLRDPEPYNEQFF; CDR3nt: TGTGCCAGCAGCTTTCAGCTCCGGGACCCCGAACCTTACAATGAGCAGTTCTTC
d_gene: TRBD2; len: 15; v_gene: TRBV20-1; abundance: few; j_gene: TRBJ2-1; CDR3aa: CSAGRGTSGGDEQFF; CDR3nt: TGCAGTGCGGGGCGTGGGACTAGCGGGGGGGATGAGCAGTTCTTC
d_gene: TRBD2; len: 17; v_gene: TRBV20-1; abundance: many; j_gene: TRBJ2-4; CDR3aa: CSARGGRTSGSRYIQYF; CDR3nt: TGCAGTGCTAGAGGTGGGAGAACTAGCGGGAGTAGGTACATTCAGTACTTC
d_gene: -; len: 12; v_gene: TRBV29-1; abundance: -; j_gene: TRBJ1-1; CDR3aa: CSGESGRSEAFF; CDR3nt: TGCAGCGGTGAATCAGGGAGATCTGAAGCTTTCTTT
d_gene: -; len: 16; v_gene: TRBV4-2; abundance: once; j_gene: TRBJ2-2; CDR3aa: CASSQDPGLDTGELFF; CDR3nt: TGTGCCAGCAGCCAGGACCCAGGACTGGACACCGGGGAGCTGTTTTTT
d_gene: -; len: 14; v_gene: TRBV28; abundance: once; j_gene: TRBJ2-1; CDR3aa: CASSAKERGHRQFF; CDR3nt: TGTGCCAGCAGTGCAAAAGAAAGGGGTCATAGGCAGTTCTTC
d_gene: -; len: 14; v_gene: TRBV3-1; abundance: -; j_gene: TRBJ1-6; CDR3aa: CASSQPALNSPLHF; CDR3nt: TGTGCCAGCAGCCAACCGGCCTTGAATTCACCCCTCCACTTT
d_gene: TRBD1; len: 14; v_gene: TRBV10-3; abundance: -; j_gene: TRBJ1-1; CDR3aa: CATRETGEVAEAFF; CDR3nt: TGTGCCACCCGAGAGACAGGGGAGGTCGCTGAAGCTTTCTTT
d_gene: TRBD1; len: 16; v_gene: TRBV11-2; abundance: few; j_gene: TRBJ2-7; CDR3aa: CASSRIKGTGTYEQYF; CDR3nt: TGTGCCAGCAGCAGGATAAAGGGGACAGGGACCTACGAGCAGTACTTC
d_gene: TRBD1; len: 14; v_gene: TRBV20-1; abundance: few; j_gene: TRBJ2-5; CDR3aa: CSASIYRGKETQYF; CDR3nt: TGCAGTGCTAGCATATACAGGGGAAAAGAGACCCAGTACTTC
d_gene: TRBD1; len: 14; v_gene: TRBV9; abundance: few; j_gene: TRBJ2-3; CDR3aa: CASSPGTGADTQYF; CDR3nt: TGTGCCAGCAGCCCCGGGACAGGGGCAGATACGCAGTATTTT
d_gene: -; len: 14; v_gene: TRBV5-1; abundance: -; j_gene: TRBJ2-7; CDR3aa: CASSLFADSYEQYF; CDR3nt: TGCGCCAGCAGCTTGTTTGCGGATTCCTACGAGCAGTACTTC
d_gene: TRBD1; len: 16; v_gene: TRBV20-1; abundance: few; j_gene: TRBJ2-7; CDR3aa: CSAREMDRGLPYEQYF; CDR3nt: TGCAGTGCTAGAGAAATGGACAGGGGGTTACCCTACGAGCAGTACTTC
d_gene: -; len: 15; v_gene: TRBV29-1; abundance: -; j_gene: TRBJ2-7; CDR3aa: CSVELGQTSSYEQYF; CDR3nt: TGCAGCGTTGAATTAGGACAGACGAGCTCCTACGAGCAGTACTTC
d_gene: TRBD2; len: 16; v_gene: TRBV7-9; abundance: -; j_gene: TRBJ2-1; CDR3aa: CASSLRRSSGYNEQFF; CDR3nt: TGTGCCAGCAGCTTAAGGAGGTCTAGCGGTTACAATGAGCAGTTCTTC
d_gene: -; len: 13; v_gene: TRBV4-3; abundance: -; j_gene: TRBJ1-5; CDR3aa: CASSQDPSQPQHF; CDR3nt: TGCGCCAGCAGCCAAGATCCGAGCCAGCCCCAGCATTTT
d_gene: TRBD1; len: 17; v_gene: TRBV6-2/TRBV6-3; abundance: few; j_gene: TRBJ2-6; CDR3aa: CASTRGQGNSGANVLTF; CDR3nt: TGTGCCAGCACTAGGGGACAGGGAAACTCTGGGGCCAACGTCCTGACTTTC
d_gene: -; len: 15; v_gene: TRBV5-1; abundance: -; j_gene: TRBJ1-1; CDR3aa: CASSFSGGLNTEAFF; CDR3nt: TGCGCCAGCAGCTTCTCCGGCGGACTTAACACTGAAGCTTTCTTT
d_gene: -; len: 12; v_gene: TRBV20-1; abundance: few; j_gene: TRBJ2-7; CDR3aa: CSASPADYEQYF; CDR3nt: TGCAGTGCTAGCCCAGCCGACTACGAGCAGTACTTC
d_gene: TRBD1; len: 15; v_gene: TRBV7-2; abundance: -; j_gene: TRBJ1-5; CDR3aa: CASSWTGGNDQPQHF; CDR3nt: TGTGCCAGCAGCTGGACAGGGGGGAATGATCAGCCCCAGCATTTT
d_gene: TRBD2; len: 16; v_gene: TRBV7-2; abundance: few; j_gene: TRBJ2-3; CDR3aa: CASSSLLTGGTDTQYF; CDR3nt: TGTGCCAGCAGCAGTCTTTTGACGGGAGGGACAGATACGCAGTATTTT
d_gene: TRBD2; len: 13; v_gene: TRBV20-1; abundance: -; j_gene: TRBJ2-7; CDR3aa: CSVPLAGEEIQYF; CDR3nt: TGCAGCGTCCCTTTAGCGGGGGAGGAGATCCAGTACTTC
d_gene: -; len: 16; v_gene: TRBV7-6; abundance: -; j_gene: TRBJ2-1; CDR3aa: CASSLDARISYNEQFF; CDR3nt: TGTGCCAGCAGCTTAGACGCGAGGATCTCCTACAATGAGCAGTTCTTC
d_gene: -; len: 14; v_gene: TRBV6-2/TRBV6-3; abundance: -; j_gene: TRBJ2-1; CDR3aa: CASRPRTGYNEQFF; CDR3nt: TGTGCCAGCAGGCCACGGACTGGGTACAATGAGCAGTTCTTC
d_gene: TRBD1; len: 17; v_gene: TRBV7-9; abundance: many; j_gene: TRBJ2-3; CDR3aa: CASSSSPGQGVIDTQYF; CDR3nt: TGTGCCAGCAGCTCCTCACCGGGACAGGGGGTTATAGATACGCAGTATTTT
d_gene: -; len: 15; v_gene: TRBV7-2; abundance: many; j_gene: TRBJ2-7; CDR3aa: CASSTSGSPGYEQYF; CDR3nt: TGTGCCAGCAGCACCAGTGGGAGTCCGGGGTACGAGCAGTACTTC